Each of the 26 T cell receptor beta chains below was sequenced from the same sample in a study of post-analysis software for immune sequencing data. No antigen has been assigned to these receptors. The authors incorporated unique molecular identifiers into the TCR beta cDNA libraries. TCRdb itself ran the PCR reads through MiXCR, one entry per CDR3 protein. The table shows approximately 460,000 distinct CDR3 sequences, with 40% to 55% occurring only once. Study outcomes and limitations: Patients had higher frequencies than controls of roughly five TRBV segments, including TRBV5-6, TRBV5-1 and TRBV20-1.

The sequenced material came from blood. All receptors derive from a girl between 10 and 17 years old with multiple sclerosis.

In its sample, this clonotype was seen once. This sequence joins TRBV7-2 and TRBJ2-5; 7 nucleotides line up with TRBD2. The J call is doubtful: the DNA matches TRBJ2-7 better. CDR3 length: 16 residues. Germline V CDR1 and CDR2: SGHTA, FQGNSA. The CDR3 coding sequence is TGTGCCAGCAGCTTATGGGCGGGAGTTTACGAGAACGAGCAGTACTTC. It encodes CASSLWAGVYENEQYF.

The chain is built from TRBV20-1 and TRBJ2-4; D is possibly TRBD1 or TRBD2 (5 bases each). With 3 bases removed from V and 0 bases from J, the gap between germline ends came to 9 bases. This CDR3 has 14 amino acids. Looked up from germline, CDR1 is DFQATT and CDR2 is SNEGSKA (reference sequence). Here the CDR3 reads CSASLGTAKNIQYF. The CDR3 coding sequence is TGCAGTGCTAGCTTAGGGACAGCCAAAAACATTCAGTACTTC.

The chain links TRBV7-9 to TRBJ2-1; TRBD2 matches at 14 bases. The germline CDR1 and CDR2 sequences are SEHNR and FQNEAQ (reference sequence). This CDR3 is 17 amino acids long. With 5 bases clipped from V and 10 bases from J, the junction kept 13 bases outside the gene matches. CDR3 in DNA: TGTGCCAGCAGCCGACTAGCGGGAGGGCCCGGGGATCGGGAGCAGTTCTTC. Protein: CASSRLAGGPGDREQFF.

The chain carries TRBV27 and TRBJ2-7; 7 bases map to TRBD2. The CDR3 contains 14 residues. V shed 4 bases and J 1 base; nucleotides not matched to a gene: 4. Germline V lookup: CDR1 MNHEY, CDR2 SMNVEV (reference sequence). CDR3 DNA: TGTGCCAGCAGTTCGGCGGGAGAATCCTACGAGCAGTACTTC. It translates to CASSSAGESYEQYF.

In this sample, this clonotype turned up a few times. This chain joins TRBV5-1 and TRBJ2-1; 7 nucleotides line up with TRBD2. Trimming removed 1 base from V and 4 bases from J; junction bases left unmatched: 8. CDR3 length: 16 amino acids. Looked up from germline, CDR1 is SGHRS and CDR2 is YFSETQ. CDR3 loop: CASSLTVASGYNEQFF. In DNA, the CDR3 is TGCGCCAGCAGCTTGACGGTGGCTAGCGGATACAATGAGCAGTTCTTC.

The V gene is TRBV4-3, the J gene TRBJ2-7; no reliable D call. CDR3 length equals 14 residues. V dropped 1 base and J dropped 3 bases, with 10 bases sitting between them. Germline V gene sequence: CDR1 LGHNA, CDR2 YSLEER. CDR3 sequence: CASSQGVVLYEQYF. CDR3 sequence (DNA): TGCGCCAGCAGCCAAGGAGTAGTCCTCTACGAGCAGTACTTC.

The chain is built from TRBV20-1 and TRBJ1-5; TRBD1 matches 7 bases. CDR1 DFQATT and CDR2 SNEGSKA come from the germline V gene (reference sequence). The CDR3 totals 13 residues. J gave up 1 base and V 7 bases, and 4 bases lay outside the gene matches. CDR3 sequence: CSVGRGSNQPQHF. Here the CDR3 DNA reads TGCAGTGTCGGCAGGGGGAGCAATCAGCCCCAGCATTTT.

The chain links TRBV6-6 to TRBJ2-7, with D perhaps being TRBD1 or TRBD2 (5 bases each). CDR3 length equals 16 residues. Deletions cut 7 bases from V and 4 bases from J, with 23 bases between. Per the germline V gene, CDR1 is MNHNY and CDR2 is SVGAGI (reference sequence). CDR3 nucleotides: TGTGCCAGCACCACCAGGGAAATCAGGGACGGGTACGAGCAGTACTTC. It is translated as CASTTREIRDGYEQYF.

This clonotype was recorded a few times. The rearrangement joins TRBV18 to TRBJ2-5; 9 bases are a match to TRBD1. With the DNA end fitting TRBJ2-7 better, the J assignment may be wrong. The germline V gene encodes CDR1 KGHSH and CDR2 LQKENI. The CDR3 is 17 residues long. The CDR3 region is CASSPDAGTGNFYEQYF. Written as DNA, the CDR3 is TGTGCCAGCTCACCGGATGCGGGGACAGGGAATTTTTACGAGCAGTACTTC.

The chain uses TRBV6-4 and TRBJ2-1, with 9 bases identical to TRBD1. The CDR3 is made up of 14 amino acids. Germline-derived CDR1 and CDR2 are MRHNA and SNTAGT. Unmatched junction bases numbered 8, after V lost 6 bases and J lost 8 bases. The CDR3 region has the DNA TGTGCCAGCAGGGAGGGAACAGGGGGCGATGAGCAGTTCTTC. Protein: CASREGTGGDEQFF.

The rearrangement joins TRBV7-9 to TRBJ1-6; the D gene is possibly TRBD1 (5 bases). Deletions cut 4 bases from V and 0 bases from J, with 10 bases between. Germline-derived CDR1 and CDR2 are SEHNR and FQNEAQ (reference sequence). This CDR3 contains 16 residues. The CDR3 nucleotides read TGTGCCAGCAGCTCCTCAGGGAGCTCCTATAATTCACCCCTCCACTTT. Translated, it gives CASSSSGSSYNSPLHF.

Comment on this clonotype: This is likely a read error, given that the CDR3 carries no conserved phenylalanine or tryptophan at its end. The V and J genes are TRBV5-1 and TRBJ2-6, with 9 bases identical to TRBD1. The germline CDR1 and CDR2 sequences are SGHRS and YFSETQ. Trimming removed 1 base from V and 2 bases from J; junction bases left unmatched: 1. The CDR3 sequence is 16 residues long. The CDR3 coding sequence is TGCGCCAGCAGCTTGACAGGGGGCGCTGGGGCCAACGTCCTGACTTAC. Its protein is CASSLTGGAGANVLTY.

This clonotype has only a few counts. The V call is TRBV9, the J call TRBJ2-5, with TRBD2 identical over 9 bases. V lost 4 bases, J lost 4 bases, and 8 bases stayed unmatched. CDR1 and CDR2 (germline): SGDLS, YYNGEE. The CDR3 has 15 residues. The DNA of the CDR3 is TGTGCCAGCAGCCAGTCAGCGGGAGGTCGAGAGACCCAGTACTTC. Translating gives CASSQSAGGRETQYF.

The chain recombines TRBV20-1 with TRBJ1-6; TRBD1 is a possible D gene (5 bases). Germline V CDR1 and CDR2: DFQATT, SNEGSKA (reference sequence). The CDR3 contains 16 residues. V lost 6 bases to trimming and J lost 6 bases, with 21 bases between them. The CDR3: CSAKNRAGRSNSPLHF. The CDR3 DNA reads TGCAGTGCCAAGAATCGAGCGGGACGGTCTAATTCACCCCTCCACTTT.

This clonotype was recorded a few times. This sequence joins TRBV24-1 and TRBJ2-5; D might be TRBD1 (6 bases). The DNA end is more similar to TRBJ2-7, so the J call may be wrong. CDR3 length: 12 amino acids. Germline-derived CDR1 and CDR2 are KGHDR and SFDVKD. CDR3 protein: CATAPGEYEQYF. The CDR3 DNA reads as TGTGCCACCGCTCCAGGGGAATACGAGCAGTACTTC.

The CDR3 reads CSVNQGEETQYF. The CDR3 nucleotides are TGCAGCGTGAACCAGGGGGAAGAGACCCAGTACTTC. The V and J genes are TRBV29-1 and TRBJ2-5, with TRBD1 matching over 7 bases. This CDR3 contains 12 residues. Losses at the gene ends were 6 bases for V and 3 bases for J; bases not matched to a gene: 4. The germline CDR1 and CDR2 sequences are SQVTM and ANQGSEA.

The chain is built from TRBV29-1 and TRBJ2-1, with 8 bases that match TRBD2. Trimming cost V 7 bases and J 9 bases; bases outside gene matches: 5. Germline V gives CDR1 SQVTM, CDR2 ANQGSEA. The CDR3 runs to 11 residues. The CDR3 reads CSAGLASEQFF. The CDR3 nucleotides read TGCAGCGCCGGACTAGCCAGTGAGCAGTTCTTC.

The chain carries TRBV27 and TRBJ2-4, with D unresolved. The J call may be incorrect, as the DNA end agrees better with TRBJ2-7. The CDR3 has 14 residues. The germline CDR1 and CDR2 sequences are MNHEY and SMNVEV (reference sequence). CDR3 sequence: CASSYAPDDYEQYF. CDR3 sequence (DNA): TGTGCCAGCAGTTATGCCCCGGACGACTACGAGCAGTACTTC.

The chain couples TRBV7-9 to TRBJ2-7; D uncertain. Trimming pared 1 base from V and 2 bases from J, leaving 12 bases between. This CDR3 is built from 15 residues. Germline CDR1 is SEHNR and CDR2 is FQNEAQ (reference sequence). CDR3: CASSLGVGQAYEQYF. As DNA, the CDR3 is TGTGCCAGCAGCTTAGGTGTTGGGCAGGCCTACGAGCAGTACTTC.

J is TRBJ2-3 and V is TRBV6-1, with D perhaps assigned TRBD1 or TRBD2 (5 bases each). The CDR3 has 15 amino acids. The V end lost 6 bases, the J end lost 0 bases, and 13 bases lay between the germline ends. Germline V gene data show CDR1 as MNHNS and CDR2 as SASEGT. CDR3 residues: CASRLRDPSTDTQYF. DNA of the CDR3: TGTGCCAGCAGACTCCGGGACCCCAGCACAGATACGCAGTATTTT.

This clonotype was found once. The chain carries TRBV28 and TRBJ1-4; the D is unclear. The CDR3 extends over 12 amino acids. V was shortened by 5 bases and J by 8 bases, with 9 bases between the two germline ends. Germline CDR1 is MDHEN and CDR2 is SYDVKM. CDR3 in DNA: TGTGCCAGCAGTCCAGACGGGGAAAAACTGTTTTTT. It is translated as CASSPDGEKLFF.

With regard to this clonotype: The junction does not match germline at one end; this may be a read error. The chain links TRBV5-1 to TRBJ2-7; 7 bases fit TRBD2. Gene TRBJ2-1 matches the end of the DNA better, so the J call may be wrong. CDR1 is SGHRS and CDR2 is YFSETQ in the germline V gene. CDR3 size: 14 residues. Here the CDR3 reads CASSSSGAYKEQFF. Written as DNA, the CDR3 is TGCGCCAGCAGCTCTAGCGGAGCCTACAAAGAGCAGTTCTTC.

The rearrangement links TRBV9 to TRBJ2-5; D ambiguous. The germline V and J ends were trimmed by 3 bases and 5 bases, with 11 bases remaining between them. Germline CDR1 SGDLS, CDR2 YYNGEE. This CDR3 has 13 residues. The chain's CDR3 is CASSAPNRETQYF. The DNA of the CDR3 is TGTGCCAGCAGCGCCCCCAATAGGGAGACCCAGTACTTC.

This clonotype was observed a handful of times. This chain links TRBV10-3 with TRBJ2-3, with 9 bases aligning to TRBD2. The CDR3 runs to 15 residues. Germline lookup yields CDR1 ENHRY and CDR2 SYGVKD. With 4 bases clipped from V and 6 bases from J, the junction kept 8 bases outside the gene matches. The CDR3 nucleotides are TGTGCCATCAGTGCACCGGGACTAGCTTCCGATACGCAGTATTTT. This sequence encodes CAISAPGLASDTQYF.

This clonotype occurred a few times. This chain connects TRBV27 to TRBJ2-5; 8 positions match TRBD2. The CDR3 sequence is 16 residues long. The germline gives CDR1 MNHEY, CDR2 SMNVEV (reference sequence). Trimming took 4 bases from V and 5 from J; bases not matched to a gene: 12. The CDR3 region is CASSYGSGGPMETQYF. CDR3 DNA: TGTGCCAGCAGTTATGGGTCGGGAGGGCCAATGGAGACCCAGTACTTC.

This clonotype has just a few counts. The chain recombines TRBV3-1 with TRBJ2-7; 9 nucleotides align to TRBD2. Germline loops: CDR1 LGHDT, CDR2 YNNKEL (reference sequence). Trimming removed 1 base from V and 5 bases from J; junction bases left unmatched: 9. The CDR3 length is 16 residues. The CDR3 nucleotides read TGTGCCAGCAGCCAAGTTTATGCGGGAGGGCCTGACGAGCAGTACTTC. Residues: CASSQVYAGGPDEQYF.